This T cell receptor (beta chain) was profiled in a study of persistence of HIV-infected CD4 T cells. An overlapping HIV-1 Gag peptide pool stimulated these cells at 1 ug/peptide/mL. Sorting of responding CD4+ T cells relied on upregulated CD40 ligand together with CD69. The CDR3 extends over 14 amino acids. V lost 4 bases and J 7 bases, leaving 15 bases between the germline ends. In germline, CDR1 is SGHRS, CDR2 YFSETQ. To note about this clone: The antigen remains undetermined.

The libraries were made with immunoSEQ version 4 in survey mode. Genomic DNA was diluted to 10 ng/uL, up to 1 ug per sample. Repertoires were generated with immunoSEQ multiplex PCR, while TCRdb's copy carries only in-frame clones and drops some. The sample includes under 25,000 clones, 65% of them seen just once. Study-wide points: Compared with CD3/CD28-stimulated cells, CMV- and Gag-responding cells showed lower TCRbeta richness.

This sample comprised CD4+ T cells sorted from PBMCs after approximately 19-hour stimulation, obtained from a patient who received antiretroviral therapy. The clonotype comes from an adult woman with HIV who was CMV-seropositive. The chain is built from TRBV5-1 and TRBJ2-4; possibly TRBD1 for D (8 bases). The CDR3 protein is CASSPDREGNIQYF. The DNA for the CDR3 is TGCGCCAGCAGCCCGGACAGGGAGGGGAACATTCAGTACTTC.